This T cell receptor (beta chain) was sequenced in a study of blood T cells in healthy people across ages. A second PCR, run for roughly 7 to 12 cycles, used a sample-barcoded 5' primer plus a J-beta primer mix. MiXCR, applied by TCRdb to the 5' RACE reads, yields one record per CDR3 protein. The sample has approximately 800,000 distinct CDR3 sequences, around 25% seen once. This CDR3 contains 15 residues. Trimming took 4 bases from V and 2 from J, leaving 14 bases between them. The germline V gene has CDR1 SGHTA and CDR2 FQGNSA. The data also belong to a second study, concerning T cells of mothers and their children. That study adds: In this cohort, donors were a few healthy Caucasian mothers plus their six children. The TCR beta CDR3 read count exceeded 9.5 million for each mother and was 2.5 million to 3 million for each child.

The sample consisted of blood. This receptor was taken from a boy aged 10-17 years in good health. The chain links TRBV7-2 to TRBJ1-1; D gene ambiguous. The CDR3 DNA reads TGTGCCAGCAGCTCGGTCGGTTTGGGAAACACTGAAGCTTTCTTT. Its protein is CASSSVGLGNTEAFF.